The rows below give T cell receptor beta chains drawn from one sample of a study of cytomegalovirus exposure and HLA in healthy donors. Here immunoSEQ multiplex PCR was the method, and the copy in TCRdb shows in-frame clones only, minus some. Altogether about 140,000 clones are present, roughly 80% being singletons, with the ten largest covering roughly 1.6%. Input material: PBMCs. These receptors were taken from a female donor in good health and CMV-seronegative. Each CDR3 is given with its conserved first and last residue. The order of the fields is V gene, J gene, CDR3 protein.

TRBV27,TRBJ2-5,CASSSGQFQETQYF
TRBV19,TRBJ2-1,CASTSTGAVNEQFF
TRBV28,TRBJ2-3,CASSSGVPDTQYF
TRBV10-1,TRBJ1-5,CASRAGQVGPQHF
TRBV6-4,TRBJ1-6,CASSERAFGGNSPLHF
TRBV6-1,TRBJ2-5,CASSHSGGNGQYF
TRBV6-5,TRBJ1-5,CASCRQGSEPQHF
TRBV15,TRBJ2-7,CATSSPATGRRDEQYF
TRBV7-7,NA,CASSLRRGYEQYF
TRBV27,TRBJ2-7,CASSAEGRLLYEQYF
TRBV2,TRBJ1-1,CASSELGGNTEAFF
TRBV27,TRBJ1-1,CASSSGGNTEAFF
TRBV19,TRBJ2-6,CASSFVHVGGRETAASSGANVLTF
TRBV2,TRBJ1-2,CASSEESRAGGIGGYTF
TRBV6-1,TRBJ1-2,CASRERRPGQGGSYGYTF
TRBV18,TRBJ1-5,CASSPTGGGGGNQPQHF
TRBV19,TRBJ1-2,CASTRQGNPRYGYTF
TRBV6-1,TRBJ2-2,CASSESGAAAGELFF
TRBV2,TRBJ1-2,CASRGQAIYGYTF
TRBV2,TRBJ2-1,CASSRGSVVYEQFF
TRBV6-5,NA,CASSYSVAGARYEQYF
TRBV5-1,TRBJ2-1,CASSLKGVIADEQFF
TRBV6-1,TRBJ2-7,CASLRRDEQYF
TRBV20-1,TRBJ1-1,CSARLQNEAFF
TRBV9,TRBJ1-2,CASAPGQGADGYTF
TRBV28,TRBJ1-5,CASSLYRGSNQPQHF
TRBV18,NA,CASSPRTDPYEQYF
TRBV5-5,TRBJ2-7,CASSPKQGREQYF
TRBV6-6,TRBJ2-7,CASIRQGGKCEQYF